This paragraph reports one TCR beta chain. This entry comes from a study of T-cell memory formation after mild COVID-19. TCRdb called the 5' RACE reads again in MiXCR, with one record for every CDR3 protein. The sample holds 410,000 or so distinct CDR3 sequences, under 25% seen once. With V trimmed by 1 base and J by 0 bases, 8 bases remained unmatched. The CDR3 has 17 residues. Germline V gene data show CDR1 as SGHRS and CDR2 as YFSETQ. The TCR was taken from an adult woman who had mild COVID-19 (a few samples of this study predate the infection). Cell type and time point are not known. The sample was PBMCs or a T cell subset sorted from them (not recorded which). This rearrangement joins TRBV5-1 to TRBJ2-7; 9 nucleotides align to TRBD2. In nucleotides, the CDR3 is TGCGCCAGCAGCTTGTCGAGCGGGGGGACTAGCTCCTACGAGCAGTACTTC. This sequence encodes CASSLSSGGTSSYEQYF.